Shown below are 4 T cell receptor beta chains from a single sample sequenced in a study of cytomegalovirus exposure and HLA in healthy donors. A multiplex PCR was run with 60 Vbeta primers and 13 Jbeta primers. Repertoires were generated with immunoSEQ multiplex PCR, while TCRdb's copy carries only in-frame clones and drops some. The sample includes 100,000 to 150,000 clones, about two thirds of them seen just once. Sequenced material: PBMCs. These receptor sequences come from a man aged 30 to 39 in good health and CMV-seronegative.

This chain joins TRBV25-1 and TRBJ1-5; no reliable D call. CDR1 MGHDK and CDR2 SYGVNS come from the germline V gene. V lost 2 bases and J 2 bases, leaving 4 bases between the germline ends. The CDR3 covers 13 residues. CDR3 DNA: TGTGCCAGCAGTGAAACGGGCAATCAGCCCCAGCATTTT. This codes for CASSETGNQPQHF.

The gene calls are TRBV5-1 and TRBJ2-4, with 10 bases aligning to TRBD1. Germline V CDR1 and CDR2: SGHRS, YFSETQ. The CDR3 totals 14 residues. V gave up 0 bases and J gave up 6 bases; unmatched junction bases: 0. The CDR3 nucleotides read TGCGCCAGCAGCTTGGGGACAGGGGGAAACATTCAGTACTTC. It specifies CASSLGTGGNIQYF.

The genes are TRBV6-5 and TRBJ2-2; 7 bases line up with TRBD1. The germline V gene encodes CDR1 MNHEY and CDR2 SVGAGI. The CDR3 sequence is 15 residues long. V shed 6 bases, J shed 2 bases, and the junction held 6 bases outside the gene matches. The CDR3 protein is CASRIRGTNTGELFF. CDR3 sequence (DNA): TGTGCCAGCAGGATCAGGGGGACAAACACCGGGGAGCTGTTTTTT.

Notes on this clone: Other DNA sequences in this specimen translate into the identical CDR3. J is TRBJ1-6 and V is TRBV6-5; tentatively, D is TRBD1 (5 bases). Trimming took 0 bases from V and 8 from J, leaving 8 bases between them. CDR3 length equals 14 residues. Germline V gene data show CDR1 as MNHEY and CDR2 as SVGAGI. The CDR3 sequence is CASSYSGRDSPLHF. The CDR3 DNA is TGTGCCAGCAGTTACTCTGGCAGGGATTCACCCCTCCACTTT.